This T cell receptor (beta chain) was sequenced for a study of T cell changes during pregnancy in multiple sclerosis. CDR3 length: 15 amino acids. Germline assignment: CDR1 SNHLY and CDR2 FYNNEI. The ends lost 7 bases at V and 0 bases at J; junction bases unmatched: 8. Clones were sequenced by immunoSEQ multiplex PCR, and TCRdb holds only the in-frame ones, with some missing. This sample has around 80,000 clones, with 94% found just once. The sample here was peripheral blood, taken in the second trimester of pregnancy. The clonotype originates from a female donor in good health, enrolled as a control in a pregnancy study. The genes are TRBV2 and TRBJ1-1, with 7 bases matching TRBD1. CDR3 sequence reads: CASTQPGGLNTEAFF. CDR3 coding DNA: TGTGCCAGCACCCAACCAGGGGGGCTGAACACTGAAGCTTTCTTT.